These 32 T cell receptor beta chains share one sample of origin, sequenced in a study of blood T cell dynamics during melanoma immunotherapy. Measured with immunoSEQ multiplex PCR; TCRdb has only the in-frame clones, and not every one. The sample yields 1,800 or so clones, less than 90% seen once. Described time point: pre-treatment baseline. The sample in question was blood, obtained from a patient treated with checkpoint blockade. The receptors shown here come from a human donor with melanoma.

The rearrangement links TRBV11-2 to TRBJ2-1; 11 bases are a match to TRBD2. Germline-derived CDR1 and CDR2 are SGHAT and FQNNGV. V gave up 8 bases and J gave up 9 bases; unmatched junction bases: 12. The CDR3 is 15 residues long. The CDR3 DNA follows: TGTGCCAGCCAGACTCTCCTAGCGGGGGGTGGTGAGCAGTTCTTC. Protein product: CASQTLLAGGGEQFF.

The V call is TRBV6-4, the J call TRBJ2-3; D not resolved. V was trimmed by 3 bases and J by 4 bases, leaving 11 bases between them. Germline V gene data show CDR1 as MRHNA and CDR2 as SNTAGT. There are 14 residues in the CDR3. The DNA for the CDR3 is TGTGCCAGCAGTGATGGGCCAGAAGCAGATACGCAGTATTTT. Translation: CASSDGPEADTQYF.

The gene calls are TRBV21-1 and TRBJ1-4; the D call in the table, TRBD1, was not verified against the DNA. TRBV21-1 is a documented pseudogene. This CDR3 comprises 14 residues. For the CDR3, the DNA is TGTGCCAGCAGAAACGAAGGGGGCCGAGAAAAACTGTTTTTT. This translates into CASRNEGGREKLFF.

J is TRBJ2-5 and V is TRBV6-1, with D uncertain. CDR3 length: 14 amino acids. Germline CDR1 is MNHNS and CDR2 is SASEGT. The V end lost 0 bases, the J end lost 1 base, and 6 bases lay between the germline ends. The CDR3 nucleotides read TGTGCCAGCAGTGAAGCGCGCGTCCAAGAGACCCAGTACTTC. Translation gives CASSEARVQETQYF.

This clone was counted a single time. The chain has TRBV7-3 and TRBJ2-2; D is uncertain. Germline V lookup: CDR1 SGHTA, CDR2 FQGTGA. CDR3 length: 14 amino acids. V gave up 7 bases and J gave up 3 bases, with 12 bases separating them. CDR3 sequence: CASTSGSHTGELFF. CDR3 nucleotide sequence: TGTGCCAGCACCTCCGGGTCCCACACCGGGGAGCTGTTTTTT.

V and J are TRBV6-1 and TRBJ1-5, with TRBD1 identical over 7 bases. The V segment lost 6 bases and the J segment 3 bases; nucleotides outside the gene matches: 5. The germline V gene has CDR1 MNHNS and CDR2 SASEGT. The CDR3 spans 14 residues. CDR3 in amino acids: CASRLGQFNQPQHF. CDR3 sequence (DNA): TGTGCCAGCAGACTGGGACAGTTCAATCAGCCCCAGCATTTT.

The chain carries TRBV5-1 and TRBJ2-5, with 9 positions matching TRBD2. There are 15 residues in the CDR3. J was trimmed by 5 bases and V by 7 bases; bases with no gene match: 12. Germline CDR1 reads SGHRS; CDR2 reads YFSETQ. As DNA, the CDR3 is TGCGCCAGCCGCACTGGGCGGGGGGGCCGGGAGACCCAGTACTTC. Translating gives CASRTGRGGRETQYF.

This clone was observed a handful of times. The rearrangement uses TRBV11-2 and TRBJ1-1, with D unresolved. This CDR3 has 12 residues. Between the trimmed V and J ends, which lost 0 bases and 7 bases, there was a span of 6 bases. Per the germline V gene, CDR1 is SGHAT and CDR2 is FQNNGV. The CDR3 DNA is TGTGCCAGCAGCTTAGATATAGTTGAAGCTTTCTTT. Its protein is CASSLDIVEAFF. Looking up the rest from reference TRBV11-2 and TRBJ1-1 gives the full variable domain: EAGVAQSPRYKIIEKRQSVAFWCNPISGHATLYWYQQILGQGPKLLIQFQNNGVVDDSQLPKDRFSAERLKGVDSTLKIQPAKLEDSAVYLCASSLDIVEAFFGQGTRLTVV.

The chain carries TRBV5-4 and TRBJ2-1; no definite D call. Germline lookup yields CDR1 SGHNT and CDR2 YYREEE (reference sequence). V lost 1 base and J 0 bases, leaving 8 bases between the germline ends. The CDR3 contains 15 residues. The CDR3: CASSLSSSSYNEQFF. For the CDR3, the DNA is TGTGCCAGCAGCTTGAGCTCGAGCTCCTACAATGAGCAGTTCTTC.

This clone is deemed large (0.1 to 1%). V usage is TRBV29-1 and J usage is TRBJ1-1; D is ambiguous. V was trimmed by 0 bases and J by 7 bases, leaving 12 bases between them. The germline V gene encodes CDR1 SQVTM and CDR2 ANQGSEA. This CDR3 has 13 residues. Written as DNA, the CDR3 is TGCAGCGTTGAAGATGGGTACAGCGGTGAAGCTTTCTTT. This codes for CSVEDGYSGEAFF. Supplemented by reference TRBV29-1 and TRBJ1-1, the full variable domain reads SAVISQKPSRDICQRGTSLTIQCQVDSQVTMMFWYRQQPGQSLTLIATANQGSEATYESGFVIDKFPISRPNLTFSTLTVSNMSPEDSSIYLCSVEDGYSGEAFFGQGTRLTVV.

This chain uses TRBV6-1 with TRBJ2-1; 11 nucleotides line up with TRBD2. This CDR3 comprises 16 residues. J lost 7 bases, V lost 1 base, and 6 bases had no gene match. Germline V gene sequence: CDR1 MNHNS, CDR2 SASEGT. CDR3 coding DNA: TGTGCCAGCAGTGAAGGTCCGCCTAGCGGGGGGAATGAGCAGTTCTTC. It codes for CASSEGPPSGGNEQFF.

By its share, this clone is large. The chain uses TRBV5-8 and TRBJ1-2; 10 bases fit TRBD1. This CDR3 is 15 amino acids long. The V segment lost 4 bases and the J segment 5 bases; nucleotides outside the gene matches: 8. The germline gives CDR1 SGHTS, CDR2 YDEGEE. The CDR3 reads CASSAPGTGAYGYTF. Written as DNA, the CDR3 is TGTGCCAGCAGCGCACCCGGGACAGGGGCATATGGCTACACCTTC.

The J gene is TRBJ2-7, the V gene TRBV6-1; 12 nucleotides agree with TRBD2. The CDR3 loop spans 14 amino acids. V lost 5 bases to trimming and J lost 4 bases; unmatched junction nucleotides: 3. The V gene's germline CDR1 is MNHNS and CDR2 SASEGT. The CDR3 spells CASSSGTSGYEQYF. CDR3 coding DNA: TGTGCCAGCAGTTCCGGGACTAGCGGGTACGAGCAGTACTTC.

This chain connects TRBV5-5 to TRBJ1-5; unclear D gene. V was pared by 5 bases and J by 4 bases, with 13 bases between. The CDR3 runs to 14 residues. Germline CDR1 and CDR2: SGHKS and YYEKEE (reference sequence). CDR3 region: CASSNDVDNQPQHF. The CDR3 DNA is TGTGCCAGCAGTAATGACGTGGATAATCAGCCCCAGCATTTT.

This clone was observed a few times. The chain employs TRBV9 and TRBJ1-1; 10 bases fit TRBD1. Unmatched junction bases numbered 5, after V lost 0 bases and J lost 0 bases. The germline V gene encodes CDR1 SGDLS and CDR2 YYNGEE. The CDR3 has 17 residues. For the CDR3, the DNA is TGTGCCAGCAGCGTAGGGACAGGGGGTGTCATGAACACTGAAGCTTTCTTT. Translating gives CASSVGTGGVMNTEAFF. The full variable domain, with the rest looked up from reference TRBV9 and TRBJ1-1, is DSGVTQTPKHLITATGQRVTLRCSPRSGDLSVYWYQQSLDQGLQFLIQYYNGEERAKGNILERFSAQQFPDLHSELNLSSLELGDSALYFCASSVGTGGVMNTEAFFGQGTRLTVV.

This chain uses TRBV7-9 with TRBJ2-1, with 8 positions matching TRBD1. Losses at the gene ends were 4 bases for V and 7 bases for J; bases not matched to a gene: 12. In germline, CDR1 is SEHNR, CDR2 FQNEAQ (reference sequence). CDR3 length: 16 residues. This CDR3 is CASSSLWGTGRNEQFF. DNA for the CDR3: TGTGCCAGCAGCTCCTTATGGGGGACAGGAAGGAATGAGCAGTTCTTC.

V usage is TRBV19 and J usage is TRBJ2-5; D unresolved. V lost 5 bases and J lost 4, with 14 bases in between. Per the germline V gene, CDR1 is LNHDA and CDR2 is SQIVND (reference sequence). CDR3 length: 14 amino acids. The CDR3 nucleotides read TGTGCCAGTAGTGTTCAGATGTATTCAGAGACCCAGTACTTC. This gives the protein CASSVQMYSETQYF. The entire variable domain, with the rest obtained from reference TRBV19 and TRBJ2-5, is as follows: DGGITQSPKYLFRKEGQNVTLSCEQNLNHDAMYWYRQDPGQGLRLIYYSQIVNDFQKGDIAEGYSVSREKKESFPLTVTSAQKNPTAFYLCASSVQMYSETQYFGPGTRLLVL.

The chain uses TRBV4-2 and TRBJ2-5; D perhaps matches TRBD2 (6 bases). Gene TRBJ2-7 matches the end of the DNA better, so the J call may be wrong. The CDR3 is made up of 15 amino acids. Germline lookup yields CDR1 LGHNA and CDR2 YNFKEQ. Written as DNA, the CDR3 is TGTGCCAGCAGCCAAGATCAGGAGGGAATCGACGAGCAGTACTTC. Translation: CASSQDQEGIDEQYF.

The chain has TRBV7-2 and TRBJ2-7; D is unclear. There are 14 residues in the CDR3. The germline V and J ends were trimmed by 6 bases and 0 bases, with 12 bases remaining between them. Germline lookup yields CDR1 SGHTA and CDR2 FQGNSA. DNA of the CDR3: TGTGCCAGCAGGGACCAACTGGGCTCCTACGAGCAGTACTTC. This gives the protein CASRDQLGSYEQYF.

In this sample, this clone turned up once. The chain has TRBV5-6 and TRBJ2-5, with 11 bases identical to TRBD2. V lost 0 bases and J lost 2; bases outside the gene matches: 6. Germline V gives CDR1 SGHDT, CDR2 YYEEEE. The CDR3 loop spans 17 amino acids. This chain's CDR3 is CASSLAVPSGGQETQYF. CDR3 sequence (DNA): TGTGCCAGCAGCTTGGCAGTCCCTAGCGGGGGGCAAGAGACCCAGTACTTC.

The chain carries TRBV7-9 and TRBJ1-1; no clear D gene. CDR3 length: 12 residues. The V end was cut by 1 base, the J end by 9 bases, with 9 bases between. Germline CDR1 reads SEHNR; CDR2 reads FQNEAQ (reference sequence). DNA of the CDR3: TGTGCCAGCAGCTTAGGTGCCGGGCAAGCTTTCTTT. Translating gives CASSLGAGQAFF. The entire variable domain, with the rest obtained from reference TRBV7-9 and TRBJ1-1, is as follows: DTGVSQNPRHKITKRGQNVTFRCDPISEHNRLYWYRQTLGQGPEFLTYFQNEAQLEKSRLLSDRFSAERPKGSFSTLEIQRTEQGDSAMYLCASSLGAGQAFFGQGTRLTVV.

The chain employs TRBV11-3 and TRBJ2-3, with 8 bases identical to TRBD1. V lost 1 base and J lost 6; bases outside the gene matches: 3. Per germline, CDR1 SGHNT and CDR2 YENEEA. The CDR3 consists of 14 residues. In DNA, the CDR3 is TGTGCCAGCAGCTTAGGGAACAGGGGGGATACGCAGTATTTT. Its translation: CASSLGNRGDTQYF.

The V gene is TRBV30, the J gene TRBJ2-2; the match to TRBD1 covers 8 bases. This CDR3 has 15 residues. Germline lookup yields CDR1 GTSNPN and CDR2 SVGIG (reference sequence). After removal of 3 bases from V and 2 bases from J, the junction contained 5 bases not matched to a gene. Written as DNA, the CDR3 is TGTGCCTGGAGAGGACAGGGCAGTAACACCGGGGAGCTGTTTTTT. Amino acid sequence: CAWRGQGSNTGELFF.

This CDR3 is CASRGENQGMEAFF. CDR3 coding DNA: TGTGCCAGCAGAGGAGAGAACCAGGGTATGGAAGCTTTCTTT. This chain connects TRBV2 to TRBJ1-1; a weak D match, TRBD1 (5 bases). This CDR3 is built from 14 residues. V lost 6 bases and J lost 8, with 19 bases in between. Germline assignment: CDR1 SNHLY and CDR2 FYNNEI.

The chain has TRBV11-2 and TRBJ2-1; 7 positions agree with TRBD1. The CDR3 spans 15 residues. CDR1 SGHAT and CDR2 FQNNGV come from the germline V gene. The trim removed 0 bases at V and 6 bases at J, leaving 5 bases unmatched. The CDR3 protein is CASSLDGTALNEQFF. CDR3 sequence (DNA): TGTGCCAGCAGCTTAGATGGGACAGCGCTCAATGAGCAGTTCTTC.

This clone has just one count. This chain connects TRBV6-6 to TRBJ1-2; D is possibly TRBD1 (5 bases). This CDR3 is built from 13 residues. From germline, CDR1 is MNHNY and CDR2 SVGAGI (reference sequence). The ends were cut back, 11 bases at V and 4 bases at J, with 17 bases in the middle. The CDR3 reads CASLAAGLYGYTF. CDR3 bases: TGTGCCTCCCTCGCCGCAGGGCTCTATGGCTACACCTTC.

The chain has TRBV5-1 and TRBJ2-3, with D possibly matching TRBD1 (5 bases). V lost 0 bases, J lost 0 bases, and 8 bases lay in between. The CDR3 has 15 amino acids. Germline V gives CDR1 SGHRS, CDR2 YFSETQ. The CDR3 sequence is CASSLVGASTDTQYF. The CDR3 DNA reads as TGCGCCAGCAGCTTGGTAGGGGCGAGCACAGATACGCAGTATTTT. Looking up the rest from reference TRBV5-1 and TRBJ2-3 gives the full variable domain: KAGVTQTPRYLIKTRGQQVTLSCSPISGHRSVSWYQQTPGQGLQFLFEYFSETQRNKGNFPGRFSGRQFSNSRSEMNVSTLELGDSALYLCASSLVGASTDTQYFGPGTRLTVL.

This chain joins TRBV27 and TRBJ2-3, with 10 bases that match TRBD2. The CDR3 contains 15 residues. Per the germline V gene, CDR1 is MNHEY and CDR2 is SMNVEV (reference sequence). With V trimmed by 4 bases and J by 4 bases, 5 bases remained unmatched. The CDR3 protein is CASSSTSGEADTQYF. The CDR3 coding sequence is TGTGCCAGCAGTTCAACTAGCGGGGAAGCAGATACGCAGTATTTT.

The chain carries TRBV4-1 and TRBJ2-5; D ambiguous. Trimming removed 4 bases from V and 5 bases from J, with 11 bases in between. The CDR3 extends over 13 amino acids. The germline V gene encodes CDR1 MGHRA and CDR2 YSYEKL. The CDR3 is CASSRLEIETQYF. The CDR3, as DNA: TGCGCCAGCAGCCGTCTCGAGATCGAGACCCAGTACTTC.

About this clone itself: No DNA is shown, since the ends of the CDR3 on it are uncertain; the CDR3 is the one TCRdb lists. The chain links TRBV7-8 to TRBJ2-2; the table calls TRBD2, which could not be checked here. The CDR3 length equals 16 residues, ends included. Germline V CDR1 and CDR2: SGHVS, FQNEAQ. CDR3 loop: CASSFSGSLRAGELFF.

V and J are TRBV5-1 and TRBJ2-1, with a possible D match to TRBD2 (6 bases). The germline V gene has CDR1 SGHRS and CDR2 YFSETQ. V was trimmed by 5 bases and J by 7 bases, leaving 10 bases between them. The CDR3 covers 12 residues. The CDR3 DNA is TGCGCCAGCAGTCCGACTAGGAATGAGCAGTTCTTC. Its protein is CASSPTRNEQFF.

V and J are TRBV10-3 and TRBJ2-1, with 8 bases aligning to TRBD2. Trimming took 4 bases from V and 6 from J; bases not matched to a gene: 11. CDR3 length equals 16 residues. The germline gives CDR1 ENHRY, CDR2 SYGVKD. The CDR3 sequence: CAISGSTGGTANEQFF. CDR3 DNA: TGTGCCATCAGTGGGAGCACGGGGGGGACCGCCAATGAGCAGTTCTTC.